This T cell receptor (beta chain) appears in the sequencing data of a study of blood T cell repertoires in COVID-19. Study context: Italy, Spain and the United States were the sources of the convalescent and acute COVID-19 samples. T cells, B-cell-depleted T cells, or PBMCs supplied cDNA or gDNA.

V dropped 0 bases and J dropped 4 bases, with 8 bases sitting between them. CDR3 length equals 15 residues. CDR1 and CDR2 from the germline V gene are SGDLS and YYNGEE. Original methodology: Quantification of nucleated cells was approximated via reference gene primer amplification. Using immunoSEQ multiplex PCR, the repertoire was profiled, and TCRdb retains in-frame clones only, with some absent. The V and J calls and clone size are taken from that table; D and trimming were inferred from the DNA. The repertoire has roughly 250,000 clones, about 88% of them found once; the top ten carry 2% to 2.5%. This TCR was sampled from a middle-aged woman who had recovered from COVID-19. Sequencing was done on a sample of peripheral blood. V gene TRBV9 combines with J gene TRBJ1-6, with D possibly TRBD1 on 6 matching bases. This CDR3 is CASSVDGTYNSPLHF. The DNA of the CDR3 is TGTGCCAGCAGCGTAGACGGGACATATAATTCACCCCTCCACTTT.